Each of the 7 T cell receptor beta chains below was sequenced from the same sample in a study of blood T cell repertoires in COVID-19. Produced via immunoSEQ multiplex PCR; TCRdb's table is partial and in-frame only. Here the sample spans around 250,000 clones, approximately 88% being singletons. Sequencing used peripheral blood. Every receptor here comes from a woman in her 40s who had recovered from COVID-19.

The chain is built from TRBV7-2 and TRBJ2-5; D remains unclear. V was clipped by 5 bases and J by 2 bases, with 9 bases between them. CDR3 length: 13 amino acids. The germline gives CDR1 SGHTA, CDR2 FQGNSA. In DNA, the CDR3 is TGTGCCAGCAGCATCCCTACTCAAGAGACCCAGTACTTC. It translates to CASSIPTQETQYF.

The chain uses TRBV19 and TRBJ2-1, with 8 bases that match TRBD2. The CDR3 length is 14 residues. Germline CDR1 is LNHDA and CDR2 is SQIVND (reference sequence). V lost 5 bases and J lost 3; bases outside the gene matches: 3. CDR3: CASSWRGDYNEQFF. CDR3 DNA: TGTGCCAGTAGTTGGCGGGGGGACTACAATGAGCAGTTCTTC.

CDR3 sequence reads: CASSSRPSGRDNEQFF. The DNA for the CDR3 is TGTGCCAGCAGCTCCCGGCCTAGCGGGCGAGACAATGAGCAGTTCTTC. This sequence joins TRBV9 and TRBJ2-1, with 8 bases lining up with TRBD2. The V and J ends lost 4 bases and 5 bases, in that order; junction bases with no gene match: 11. Germline V gene data show CDR1 as SGDLS and CDR2 as YYNGEE. The length of the CDR3 is 16 residues. Full variable domain (remainder filled in from reference TRBV9 and TRBJ2-1): DSGVTQTPKHLITATGQRVTLRCSPRSGDLSVYWYQQSLDQGLQFLIQYYNGEERAKGNILERFSAQQFPDLHSELNLSSLELGDSALYFCASSSRPSGRDNEQFFGPGTRLTVL.

V usage is TRBV19 and J usage is TRBJ1-1; possible D gene TRBD1, 5 bases. This CDR3 contains 13 residues. Germline CDR1 and CDR2: LNHDA and SQIVND (reference sequence). V lost 6 bases, J lost 4 bases, and 12 bases lay in between. In nucleotides, the CDR3 is TGTGCCAGTAGAGGGCAGGGTGTCACTGAAGCTTTCTTT. It specifies CASRGQGVTEAFF.

The gene calls are TRBV2 and TRBJ2-7; the match to TRBD1 covers 8 bases. Germline-derived CDR1 and CDR2 are SNHLY and FYNNEI. Trimming at V came to 3 bases and at J to 1 base, leaving 2 bases not matched to a gene. CDR3 length: 14 amino acids. The chain's CDR3 is CASSDQGASYEQYF. The CDR3 nucleotides read TGTGCCAGCAGTGATCAGGGGGCGTCCTACGAGCAGTACTTC.

The V call is TRBV10-1, the J call TRBJ2-7; 7 positions match TRBD1. This CDR3 has 15 residues. The J segment lost 3 bases and the V segment lost 0 bases, leaving 5 bases of the junction unmatched. CDR1 is WNHNN, CDR2 SYGVQD, per germline (reference sequence). The DNA for the CDR3 is TGCGCCAGCAGTGAGTCAGACAGGGATAGCTACGAGCAGTACTTC. Amino acid sequence: CASSESDRDSYEQYF.

In its sample, this clone was seen once. The rearrangement joins TRBV9 to TRBJ2-2, with a tentative D call TRBD1 (6 bases). Trimming shortened V by 3 bases and J by 4 bases, and 13 bases separated the two germline ends. Germline CDR1 is SGDLS and CDR2 is YYNGEE. There are 15 residues in the CDR3. CDR3 amino acids: CASSARQATTGELFF. The CDR3, as DNA: TGTGCCAGCAGCGCCCGACAGGCGACCACCGGGGAGCTGTTTTTT.